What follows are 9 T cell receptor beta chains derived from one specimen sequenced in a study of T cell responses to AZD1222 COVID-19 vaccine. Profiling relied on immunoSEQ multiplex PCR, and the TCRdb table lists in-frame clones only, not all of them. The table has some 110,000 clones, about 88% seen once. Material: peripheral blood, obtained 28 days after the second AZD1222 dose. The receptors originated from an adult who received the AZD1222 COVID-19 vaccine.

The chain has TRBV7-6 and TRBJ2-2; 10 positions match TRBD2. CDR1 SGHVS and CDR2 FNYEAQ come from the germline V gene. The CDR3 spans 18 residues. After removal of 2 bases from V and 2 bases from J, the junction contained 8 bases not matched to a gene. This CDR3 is CASSLRSSGGPNTGELFF. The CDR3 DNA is TGTGCCAGCAGCTTACGTTCTAGCGGGGGCCCAAACACCGGGGAGCTGTTTTTT.

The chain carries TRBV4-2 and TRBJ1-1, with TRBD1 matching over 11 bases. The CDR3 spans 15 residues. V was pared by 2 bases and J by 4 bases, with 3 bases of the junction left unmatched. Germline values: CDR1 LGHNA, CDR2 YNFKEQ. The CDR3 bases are TGTGCCAGCAGCCAACCAGGGACAGGGGGCACTGAAGCTTTCTTT. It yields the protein CASSQPGTGGTEAFF.

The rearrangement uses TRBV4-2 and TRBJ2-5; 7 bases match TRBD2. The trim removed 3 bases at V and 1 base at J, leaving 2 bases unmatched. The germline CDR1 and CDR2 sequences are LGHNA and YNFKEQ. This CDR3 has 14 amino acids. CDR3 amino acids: CASSQGTTQETQYF. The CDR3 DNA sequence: TGTGCCAGCAGCCAGGGGACTACCCAAGAGACCCAGTACTTC.

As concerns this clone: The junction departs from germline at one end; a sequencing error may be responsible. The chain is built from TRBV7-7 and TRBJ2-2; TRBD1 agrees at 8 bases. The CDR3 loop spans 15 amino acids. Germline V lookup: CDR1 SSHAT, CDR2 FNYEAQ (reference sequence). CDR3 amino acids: CASSSGQGRGGELFF. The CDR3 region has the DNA TGTGCTAGCAGCTCCGGACAGGGAAGAGGTGGGGAGCTGTTTTTT.

The CDR3 bases are TGTGCCCGCTCCCGCCCGCCCAACACCGGGGAGCTGTTTTTT. As protein: CARSRPPNTGELFF. The chain is built from TRBV2 and TRBJ2-2; D is uncertain. This CDR3 is built from 14 residues. The germline V gene encodes CDR1 SNHLY and CDR2 FYNNEI. V lost 11 bases and J 2 bases, leaving 15 bases between the germline ends.

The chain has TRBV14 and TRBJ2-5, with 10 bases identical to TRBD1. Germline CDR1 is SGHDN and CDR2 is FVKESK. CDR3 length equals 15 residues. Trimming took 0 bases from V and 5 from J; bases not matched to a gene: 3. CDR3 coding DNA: TGTGCCAGCAGCCAAGAACCGGGACAGGGGGAGACCCAGTACTTC. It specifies CASSQEPGQGETQYF.

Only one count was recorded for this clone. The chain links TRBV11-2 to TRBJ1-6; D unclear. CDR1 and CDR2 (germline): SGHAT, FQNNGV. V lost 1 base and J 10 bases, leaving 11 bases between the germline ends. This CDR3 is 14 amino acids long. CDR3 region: CASSLAGSLSPLHF. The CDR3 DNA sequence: TGTGCCAGCAGCTTAGCTGGGTCCCTATCACCCCTCCACTTT.

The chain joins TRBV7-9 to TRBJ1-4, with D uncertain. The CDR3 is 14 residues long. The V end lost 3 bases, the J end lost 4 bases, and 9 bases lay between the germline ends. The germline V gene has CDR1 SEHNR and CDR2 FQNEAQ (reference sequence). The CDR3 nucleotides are TGTGCCAGCAGCTTCGAGGATTTTAATGAAAAACTGTTTTTT. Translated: CASSFEDFNEKLFF. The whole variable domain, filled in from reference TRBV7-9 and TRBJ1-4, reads DTGVSQNPRHKITKRGQNVTFRCDPISEHNRLYWYRQTLGQGPEFLTYFQNEAQLEKSRLLSDRFSAERPKGSFSTLEIQRTEQGDSAMYLCASSFEDFNEKLFFGSGTQLSVL.

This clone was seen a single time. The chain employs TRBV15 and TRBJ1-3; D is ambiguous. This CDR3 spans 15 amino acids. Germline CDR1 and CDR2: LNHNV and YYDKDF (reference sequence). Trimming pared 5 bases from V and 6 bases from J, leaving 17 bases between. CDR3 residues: CATSRRPDLENTIYF. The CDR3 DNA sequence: TGTGCCACCAGCCGTAGACCGGATCTGGAAAACACCATATATTTT.